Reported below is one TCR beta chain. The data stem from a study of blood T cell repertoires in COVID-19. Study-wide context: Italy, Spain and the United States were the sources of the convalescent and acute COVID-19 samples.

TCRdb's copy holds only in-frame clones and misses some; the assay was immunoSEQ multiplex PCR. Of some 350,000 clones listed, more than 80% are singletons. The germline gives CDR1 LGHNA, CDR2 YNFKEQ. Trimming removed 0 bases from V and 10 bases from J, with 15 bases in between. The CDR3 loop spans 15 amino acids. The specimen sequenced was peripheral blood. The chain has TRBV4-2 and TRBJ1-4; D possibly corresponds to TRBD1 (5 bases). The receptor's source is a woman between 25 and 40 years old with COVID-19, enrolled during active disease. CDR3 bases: TGTGCCAGCAGCCAAGATCGTAGGGGTACGGGAAAACTGTTTTTT. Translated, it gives CASSQDRRGTGKLFF.